One sample yielded the 18 T cell receptor beta chains listed below, sequenced in a study of T cells in Graves' hyperthyroidism and ophthalmopathy. Researchers amplified the TCR beta CDR3 regions from RNA transcripts. When the TCR CDR3 underwent first-round RT-PCR, the HTBI primer set was used. TCRdb reprocessed the multiplex PCR reads with MiXCR, giving one entry per CDR3 protein. This sample carries 370,000 or so distinct CDR3 sequences, 20% to 25% of them seen once, and the ten largest clones take less than 75%. The sequenced sample consisted of blood. The receptors shown here come from a middle-aged man with Graves' hyperthyroidism.

The V and J genes are TRBV6-2 or TRBV6-3 and TRBJ2-3; TRBD1 or TRBD2 may be the D gene (6 bases each). The CDR3 is made up of 12 amino acids. Per the germline V gene, CDR1 is MNHEY and CDR2 is SVGEGT. DNA for the CDR3: TGTGGCGCGGGACATAGCACAGATACGCAGTATTTT. As protein: CGAGHSTDTQYF.

The chain recombines TRBV6-5 with TRBJ2-3; perhaps TRBD2 as D (6 bases). Germline assignment: CDR1 MNHEY and CDR2 SVGAGI. V lost 0 bases and J 4 bases, leaving 8 bases between the germline ends. The CDR3 contains 14 residues. Here the CDR3 DNA reads TGTGCCAGCAGTTACTCGGAGGGCCCAGATACGCAGTATTTT. This codes for CASSYSEGPDTQYF.

The chain combines TRBV28 with TRBJ1-4; tentatively, D is TRBD1 (6 bases). Per the germline V gene, CDR1 is MDHEN and CDR2 is SYDVKM. V lost 5 bases to trimming and J lost 4 bases, with 14 bases between them. This CDR3 has 15 amino acids. CDR3 in amino acids: CASSPPGGNNEKLFF. CDR3 DNA sequence: TGTGCCAGCAGTCCGCCGGGGGGCAATAATGAAAAACTGTTTTTT.

This chain joins TRBV11-2 and TRBJ2-7; a weak D match, TRBD2 (5 bases). CDR3 length: 14 amino acids. V lost 3 bases, J lost 4 bases, and 13 bases lay in between. Germline V CDR1 and CDR2: SGHAT, FQNNGV. DNA of the CDR3: TGTGCCAGCAGCTTGGGGTCGGGAAGATACGAGCAGTACTTC. It specifies CASSLGSGRYEQYF. The variable domain in full, with the rest retrieved from reference TRBV11-2 and TRBJ2-7, is EAGVAQSPRYKIIEKRQSVAFWCNPISGHATLYWYQQILGQGPKLLIQFQNNGVVDDSQLPKDRFSAERLKGVDSTLKIQPAKLEDSAVYLCASSLGSGRYEQYFGPGTRLTVT.

This clonotype turned up a few times. The chain is built from TRBV20-1 and TRBJ2-5, with TRBD1 matching over 8 bases. Germline CDR1 reads DFQATT; CDR2 reads SNEGSKA (reference sequence). CDR3 length equals 15 residues. After removal of 2 bases from V and 5 bases from J, the junction contained 10 bases not matched to a gene. CDR3 sequence reads: CSARPLGQGAETQYF. CDR3 in DNA: TGCAGTGCTAGACCTCTTGGGCAGGGGGCCGAGACCCAGTACTTC.

This clonotype came up many times. The genes are TRBV7-8 and TRBJ2-5; TRBD1 matches at 9 bases. The germline CDR1 and CDR2 sequences are SGHVS and FQNEAQ. J lost 5 bases, V lost 4 bases, and 5 bases had no gene match. The CDR3 is 14 amino acids. The CDR3 coding sequence is TGTGCCAGCAGCTCCCGCGGGACAGGGGAGACCCAGTACTTC. It translates to CASSSRGTGETQYF.

V gene TRBV5-1 combines with J gene TRBJ2-1; TRBD2 aligns across 14 bases. Germline V lookup: CDR1 SGHRS, CDR2 YFSETQ. Trimming cost V 0 bases and J 2 bases; bases outside gene matches: 4. This CDR3 is 18 amino acids long. The CDR3 is CASSLGLAGGVPYNEQFF. The CDR3 DNA is TGCGCCAGCAGCTTGGGACTAGCGGGAGGGGTCCCCTACAATGAGCAGTTCTTC.

This clonotype appeared many times. The chain employs TRBV28 and TRBJ2-7; TRBD2 is a possible D gene (7 bases). Germline V gives CDR1 MDHEN, CDR2 SYDVKM. This CDR3 spans 15 amino acids. V was pared by 8 bases and J by 4 bases, with 21 bases between. CDR3 region: CASRLYGGAAYEQYF. CDR3 sequence (DNA): TGTGCCAGCCGATTATATGGGGGGGCTGCATACGAGCAGTACTTC.

V and J are TRBV11-3 and TRBJ2-1; TRBD1 matches 9 bases. V was pared by 5 bases and J by 3 bases, with 5 bases of the junction left unmatched. Germline V lookup: CDR1 SGHNT, CDR2 YENEEA. The CDR3 length is 15 residues. As DNA, the CDR3 is TGTGCCAGCAGCACCGGACAGGGGATCTACAATGAGCAGTTCTTC. Translation gives CASSTGQGIYNEQFF.

To note about this clonotype: Possible read error: a much larger clone is one base away. CDR3 nucleotides: TGTGCCAGCAGCCAGGGGGATGAGCAGTTCTTC. Encoded protein: CASSQGDEQFF. The V gene is TRBV3-1, the J gene TRBJ2-1; either TRBD1 or TRBD2 may fit D (5 bases each). Germline CDR1 and CDR2: LGHDT and YNNKEL (reference sequence). The CDR3 runs to 11 residues. V lost 3 bases and J 8 bases, leaving 5 bases between the germline ends.

J is TRBJ2-1 and V is TRBV27; D may be TRBD1 or TRBD2 (5 bases each). The ends were cut back, 6 bases at V and 2 bases at J, with 14 bases in the middle. This CDR3 has 15 residues. Germline V gene sequence: CDR1 MNHEY, CDR2 SMNVEV (reference sequence). CDR3 region: CASRRRDGAYNEQFF. The CDR3 DNA reads as TGTGCCAGCAGGCGCCGGGACGGTGCCTACAATGAGCAGTTCTTC.

Many counts were recorded for this clonotype. The chain recombines TRBV28 with TRBJ1-1, with 11 bases aligning to TRBD1. J lost 1 base, V lost 6 bases, and 4 bases had no gene match. From germline, CDR1 is MDHEN and CDR2 SYDVKM. The CDR3 runs to 15 residues. CDR3 sequence (DNA): TGTGCCAGCAGATCGGGACAGGGGGGGAACACTGAAGCTTTCTTT. Its protein product is CASRSGQGGNTEAFF. Looking up the rest from reference TRBV28 and TRBJ1-1 gives the full variable domain: DVKVTQSSRYLVKRTGEKVFLECVQDMDHENMFWYRQDPGLGLRLIYFSYDVKMKEKGDIPEGYSVSREKKERFSLILESASTNQTSMYLCASRSGQGGNTEAFFGQGTRLTVV.

This clonotype was counted many times. The chain couples TRBV28 to TRBJ2-5, with 9 bases fitting TRBD1. This CDR3 is built from 15 residues. Germline CDR1 MDHEN, CDR2 SYDVKM. V shed 3 bases, J shed 4 bases, and the junction held 6 bases outside the gene matches. CDR3 sequence: CASSFTGGSSETQYF. Here the CDR3 DNA reads TGTGCCAGCAGTTTCACAGGGGGCAGCTCAGAGACCCAGTACTTC.

The chain is built from TRBV11-1 and TRBJ1-1; D not resolved. Trimming stripped 5 bases from V and 7 bases from J, with 11 bases between. In germline, CDR1 is SGHAT, CDR2 FQDESV (reference sequence). There are 12 residues in the CDR3. This chain's CDR3 is CASSSPEGEAFF. CDR3 coding DNA: TGTGCCAGCAGCAGTCCGGAAGGTGAAGCTTTCTTT.

Concerning this clonotype: This may be a read error: a much more frequent sequence differs by one nucleotide. The chain uses TRBV2 and TRBJ2-7, with 8 nucleotides matching TRBD2. The CDR3 sequence is 14 residues long. CDR1 and CDR2 from the germline V gene are SNHLY and FYNNEI. As DNA, the CDR3 is TGTGCCGGCAGGCCCCGAGCGGGAGCCTACGAGCAGTACTTC. Translating it yields CAGRPRAGAYEQYF. Full variable domain (outside the CDR3, taken from reference TRBV2 and TRBJ2-7): EPEVTQTPSHQVTQMGQEVILRCVPISNHLYFYWYRQILGQKVEFLVSFYNNEISEKSEIFDDQFSVERPDGSNFTLKIRSTKLEDSAMYFCAGRPRAGAYEQYFGPGTRLTVT.

This clonotype was detected ten times or more. The chain recombines TRBV5-1 with TRBJ2-5; D might be TRBD1 (5 bases). Germline CDR1 SGHRS, CDR2 YFSETQ. This CDR3 contains 14 residues. Trimming took off 4 bases at V and 3 bases at J, with 13 bases between the two ends. CDR3 region: CASSPTTAKETQYF. The CDR3, as DNA: TGCGCCAGCAGCCCTACGACAGCTAAAGAGACCCAGTACTTC.

V is TRBV5-1 and J is TRBJ2-5, with 8 bases fitting TRBD1. This CDR3 is built from 15 residues. Germline assignment: CDR1 SGHRS and CDR2 YFSETQ. Trimming took 5 bases from V and 2 from J; bases not matched to a gene: 8. DNA of the CDR3: TGCGCCAGCAGAATCTGGGGACAGGCACAAGAGACCCAGTACTTC. Amino acids: CASRIWGQAQETQYF. Variable domain in full (rest from reference TRBV5-1 and TRBJ2-5): KAGVTQTPRYLIKTRGQQVTLSCSPISGHRSVSWYQQTPGQGLQFLFEYFSETQRNKGNFPGRFSGRQFSNSRSEMNVSTLELGDSALYLCASRIWGQAQETQYFGPGTRLLVL.

This clonotype has a handful of counts. The V and J genes are TRBV12-3 or TRBV12-4 and TRBJ2-5, with TRBD1 matching over 10 bases. V was pared by 4 bases and J by 5 bases, with 10 bases of the junction left unmatched. This CDR3 is 16 amino acids long. CDR3 residues: CASSSPRQGAWETQYF. The CDR3 bases are TGTGCCAGCAGTTCCCCTAGACAGGGGGCGTGGGAGACCCAGTACTTC.